Shown below are 10 T cell receptor beta chains from a single sample sequenced in a study of cytomegalovirus exposure and HLA in healthy donors. With 60 Vbeta and 13 Jbeta primers, the PCR was carried out. The assay was immunoSEQ multiplex PCR, and TCRdb's table has in-frame clones only and misses some. Found here are tens of thousands of clones; the top ten clones hold 1.4% to 1.5%. The source material was PBMCs. All receptors derive from a woman aged 60-70 years in good health and CMV-seronegative.

This chain uses TRBV28 with TRBJ2-6; tentatively, D is TRBD1 (5 bases). Trimming left V 4 bases short and J 0 bases short, with 10 bases between. The CDR3 has 16 amino acids. Looked up from germline, CDR1 is MDHEN and CDR2 is SYDVKM. The CDR3 DNA follows: TGTGCCAGCAGTTCGACAGCTATCTCTGGGGCCAACGTCCTGACTTTC. It specifies CASSSTAISGANVLTF.

A note on this clone: At one end the junction does not follow the germline gene, possibly because of a read error. J is TRBJ2-4 and V is TRBV29-1; 9 bases line up with TRBD2. This CDR3 spans 15 amino acids. The germline CDR1 and CDR2 sequences are SQVTM and ANQGSEA. This CDR3 reads CSGKDVAGAVNIRYF. The CDR3 DNA follows: TGCAGCGGCAAGGATGTAGCGGGAGCGGTAAACATTCGGTACTTC.

This chain connects TRBV28 to TRBJ1-2; 9 bases agree with TRBD1. This CDR3 region has 16 residues. CDR1 and CDR2 (germline): MDHEN, SYDVKM. After removal of 3 bases from V and 4 bases from J, the junction contained 9 bases not matched to a gene. The CDR3 loop reads CASSFLDPGQGYGYTF. The CDR3 bases are TGTGCCAGCAGTTTTCTAGATCCGGGACAGGGCTATGGCTACACCTTC.

The chain carries TRBV28 and TRBJ2-3, with 8 bases fitting TRBD1. Trimming cost V 7 bases and J 3 bases; bases outside gene matches: 3. Germline CDR1 reads MDHEN; CDR2 reads SYDVKM. This CDR3 is 13 amino acids long. The DNA for the CDR3 is TGTGCCAGCAATAGGACAGGGACAGATACGCAGTATTTT. It encodes CASNRTGTDTQYF.

The chain combines TRBV2 with TRBJ2-1; D gene unclear. Trimming removed 4 bases from V and 10 bases from J, with 17 bases in between. Germline loops: CDR1 SNHLY, CDR2 FYNNEI. CDR3 length: 14 amino acids. The DNA of the CDR3 is TGTGCCAGCAGTGGGCAAGGTAGCCCGGCGGAGCAGTTCTTC. Encoded protein: CASSGQGSPAEQFF.

This CDR3 reads CASSLWRRVGGYF. CDR3 DNA: TGTGCCAGCAGTTTATGGAGGAGGGTCGGGGGGTACTTC. The chain is built from TRBV28 and TRBJ2-7, with TRBD2 as a possible D gene (6 bases). The CDR3 runs to 13 residues. CDR1 is MDHEN, CDR2 SYDVKM, per germline. The ends were cut back, 0 bases at V and 12 bases at J, with 15 bases in the middle.

V usage is TRBV28 and J usage is TRBJ2-7; the D gene is possibly TRBD1 (5 bases). Trimming took off 3 bases at V and 3 bases at J, with 12 bases between the two ends. Germline CDR1 and CDR2: MDHEN and SYDVKM. This CDR3 has 14 amino acids. CDR3 protein: CASSLGQGLYEQYF. In DNA, the CDR3 is TGTGCCAGCAGTTTGGGGCAGGGCCTCTACGAGCAGTACTTC. The full variable domain, in which reference TRBV28 and TRBJ2-7 provide the parts outside the CDR3, is DVKVTQSSRYLVKRTGEKVFLECVQDMDHENMFWYRQDPGLGLRLIYFSYDVKMKEKGDIPEGYSVSREKKERFSLILESASTNQTSMYLCASSLGQGLYEQYFGPGTRLTVT.

This rearrangement joins TRBV7-2 to TRBJ1-2; no reliable D call. This CDR3 spans 14 amino acids. Trimming left V 1 base short and J 2 bases short, with 8 bases between. Germline loops: CDR1 SGHTA, CDR2 FQGNSA. The CDR3 protein is CASSLDARNYGYTF. The CDR3 DNA follows: TGTGCCAGCAGCTTAGATGCTCGGAACTATGGCTACACCTTC.

This sequence joins TRBV18 and TRBJ2-5; weak D call: TRBD1 (6 bases). Germline V lookup: CDR1 KGHSH, CDR2 LQKENI. This CDR3 comprises 14 residues. Trimming cost V 4 bases and J 0 bases, with 9 bases left between them. CDR3: CASSRRDNQETQYF. The CDR3 coding sequence is TGTGCCAGCTCACGACGGGACAACCAAGAGACCCAGTACTTC.

The chain links TRBV28 to TRBJ1-5; D ambiguous. V lost 6 bases and J lost 4, with 13 bases in between. CDR1 is MDHEN and CDR2 is SYDVKM in the germline V gene. The length of the CDR3 is 14 residues. This CDR3 reads CASSRDFGNQPQHF. The CDR3 region has the DNA TGTGCCAGCAGCCGGGATTTCGGGAATCAGCCCCAGCATTTT. Looking up the rest from reference TRBV28 and TRBJ1-5 gives the full variable domain: DVKVTQSSRYLVKRTGEKVFLECVQDMDHENMFWYRQDPGLGLRLIYFSYDVKMKEKGDIPEGYSVSREKKERFSLILESASTNQTSMYLCASSRDFGNQPQHFGDGTRLSIL.